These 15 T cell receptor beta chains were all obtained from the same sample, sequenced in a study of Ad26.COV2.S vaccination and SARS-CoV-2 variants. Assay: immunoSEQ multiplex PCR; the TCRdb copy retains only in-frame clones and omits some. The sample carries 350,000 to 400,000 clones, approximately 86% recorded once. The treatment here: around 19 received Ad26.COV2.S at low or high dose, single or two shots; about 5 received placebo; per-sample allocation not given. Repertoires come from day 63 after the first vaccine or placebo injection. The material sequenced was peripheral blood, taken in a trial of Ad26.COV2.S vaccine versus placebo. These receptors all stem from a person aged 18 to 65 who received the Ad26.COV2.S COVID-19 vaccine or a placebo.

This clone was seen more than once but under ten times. This CDR3 is CASNHRTASNEQFF. CDR3 in DNA: TGCGCCAGCAACCATCGGACCGCGTCCAATGAGCAGTTCTTC. V usage is TRBV5-1 and J usage is TRBJ2-1; D is uncertain. V lost 6 bases and J lost 6, with 16 bases in between. There are 14 residues in the CDR3. The germline V gene has CDR1 SGHRS and CDR2 YFSETQ.

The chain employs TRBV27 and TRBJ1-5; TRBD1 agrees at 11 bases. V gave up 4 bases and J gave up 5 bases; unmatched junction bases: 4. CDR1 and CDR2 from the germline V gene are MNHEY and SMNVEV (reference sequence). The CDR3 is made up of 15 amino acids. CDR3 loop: CASSSRTGGDQPQHF. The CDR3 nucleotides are TGTGCCAGCAGTTCCCGGACAGGGGGCGATCAGCCCCAGCATTTT.

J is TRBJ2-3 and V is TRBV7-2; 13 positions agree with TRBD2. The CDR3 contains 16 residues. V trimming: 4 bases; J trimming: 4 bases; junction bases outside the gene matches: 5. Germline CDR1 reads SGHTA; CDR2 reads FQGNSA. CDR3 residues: CASSSRTSGGSDTQYF. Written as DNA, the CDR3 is TGTGCCAGCAGCTCCAGGACTAGCGGGGGATCAGATACGCAGTATTTT.

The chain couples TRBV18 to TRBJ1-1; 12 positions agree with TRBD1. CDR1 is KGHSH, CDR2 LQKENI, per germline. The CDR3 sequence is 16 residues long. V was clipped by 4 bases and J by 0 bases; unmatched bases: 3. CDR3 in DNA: TGTGCCAGCTCACTGGGACAGGGGGCGATGAACACTGAAGCTTTCTTT. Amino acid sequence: CASSLGQGAMNTEAFF.

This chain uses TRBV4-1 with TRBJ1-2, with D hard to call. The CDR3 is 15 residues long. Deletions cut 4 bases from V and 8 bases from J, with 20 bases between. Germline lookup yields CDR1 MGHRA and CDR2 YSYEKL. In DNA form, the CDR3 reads TGCGCCAGCAGCCCGAGCCTTGGTTATACAAAGGGCTACACCTTC. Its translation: CASSPSLGYTKGYTF.

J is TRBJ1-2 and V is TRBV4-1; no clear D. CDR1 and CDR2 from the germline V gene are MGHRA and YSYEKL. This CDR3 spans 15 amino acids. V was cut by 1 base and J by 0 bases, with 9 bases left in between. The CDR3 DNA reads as TGCGCCAGCAGCCAAGGAGGAACCTCTAACTATGGCTACACCTTC. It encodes CASSQGGTSNYGYTF.

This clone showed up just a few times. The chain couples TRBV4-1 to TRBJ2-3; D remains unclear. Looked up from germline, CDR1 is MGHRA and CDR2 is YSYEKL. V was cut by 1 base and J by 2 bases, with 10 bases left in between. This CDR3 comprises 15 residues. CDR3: CASSQVVVSTDTQYF. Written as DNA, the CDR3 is TGCGCCAGCAGCCAAGTTGTAGTTTCCACAGATACGCAGTATTTT.

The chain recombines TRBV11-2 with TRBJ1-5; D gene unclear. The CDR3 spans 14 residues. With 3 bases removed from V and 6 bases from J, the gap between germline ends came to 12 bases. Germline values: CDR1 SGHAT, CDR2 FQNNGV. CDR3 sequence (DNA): TGTGCCAGCAGCTTTTCGGTGGGGAGTCAGCCCCAGCATTTT. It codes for CASSFSVGSQPQHF.

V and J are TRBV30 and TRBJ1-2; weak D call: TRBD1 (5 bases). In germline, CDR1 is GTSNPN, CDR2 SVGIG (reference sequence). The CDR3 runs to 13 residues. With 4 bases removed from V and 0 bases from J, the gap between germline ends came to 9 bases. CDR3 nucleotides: TGTGCCTGGAATGGGGGGACTAACTATGGCTACACCTTC. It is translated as CAWNGGTNYGYTF.

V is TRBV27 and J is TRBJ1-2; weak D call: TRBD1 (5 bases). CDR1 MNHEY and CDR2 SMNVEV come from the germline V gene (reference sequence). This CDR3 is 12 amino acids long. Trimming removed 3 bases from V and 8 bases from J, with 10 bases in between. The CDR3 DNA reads TGTGCCAGCAGTTTCACAGGACACGGCTACACCTTC. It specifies CASSFTGHGYTF.

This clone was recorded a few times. This CDR3 reads CASSQDGLGVTQYF. CDR3 nucleotides: TGCGCCAGCAGCCAAGATGGACTAGGAGTTACGCAGTATTTT. The gene calls are TRBV4-1 and TRBJ2-3, with TRBD2 identical over 7 bases. Unmatched junction bases numbered 5, after V lost 0 bases and J lost 8 bases. There are 14 residues in the CDR3. Germline V gives CDR1 MGHRA, CDR2 YSYEKL.

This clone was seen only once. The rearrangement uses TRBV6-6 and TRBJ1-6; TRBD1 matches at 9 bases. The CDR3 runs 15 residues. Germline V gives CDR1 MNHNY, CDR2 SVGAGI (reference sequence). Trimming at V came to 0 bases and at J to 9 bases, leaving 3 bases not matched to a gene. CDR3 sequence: CASSYSGTGSSPLHF. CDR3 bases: TGTGCCAGCAGTTACTCGGGGACAGGGAGTTCACCCCTCCACTTT.

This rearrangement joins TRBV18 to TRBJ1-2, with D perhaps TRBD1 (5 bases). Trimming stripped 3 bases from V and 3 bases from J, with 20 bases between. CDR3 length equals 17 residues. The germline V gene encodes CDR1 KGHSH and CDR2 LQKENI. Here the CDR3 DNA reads TGTGCCAGCTCACCGTTCAGCTCGGGGGGAGGAGACTATGGCTACACCTTC. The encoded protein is CASSPFSSGGGDYGYTF.

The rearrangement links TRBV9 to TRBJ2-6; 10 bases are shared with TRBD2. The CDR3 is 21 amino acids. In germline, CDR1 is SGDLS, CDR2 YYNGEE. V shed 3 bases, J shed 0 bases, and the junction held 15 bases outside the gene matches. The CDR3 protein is CASSARERGGLLSSGANVLTF. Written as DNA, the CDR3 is TGTGCCAGCAGCGCGCGGGAGCGGGGGGGCCTTTTGAGCTCTGGGGCCAACGTCCTGACTTTC.

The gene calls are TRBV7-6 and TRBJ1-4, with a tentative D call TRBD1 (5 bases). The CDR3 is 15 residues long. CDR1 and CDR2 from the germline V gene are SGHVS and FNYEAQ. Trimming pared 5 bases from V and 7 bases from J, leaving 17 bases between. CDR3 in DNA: TGTGCCAGCAGCCCCCTGGGGACCTCTATTGAAAAACTGTTTTTT. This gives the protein CASSPLGTSIEKLFF.